One T cell receptor (beta chain) is described in this entry. This sample is drawn from a study of blood T cell repertoires in COVID-19. Across the study: From the United States, Italy and Spain came samples of acute and convalescent COVID-19.

Sequencing was performed with immunoSEQ multiplex PCR; in TCRdb, only in-frame clones are kept and a portion is missing. This table has about 89,000 clones, around 88% appearing once. The sequenced material came from peripheral blood. The receptor's source is a man aged 55 to 70 with acute or convalescent COVID-19.

CDR3 residues: CASSLQGFDSGNTIYF. CDR3 DNA: TGCGCCAGCAGCTTACAGGGTTTCGATTCTGGAAACACCATATATTTT. This chain joins TRBV5-1 and TRBJ1-3; D perhaps matches TRBD1 (6 bases). Germline CDR1 is SGHRS and CDR2 is YFSETQ. V was trimmed by 2 bases and J by 1 base, leaving 13 bases between them. CDR3 length: 16 residues.